Listed below are T cell receptor beta chains from one sample, sequenced in a study of tumor and adjacent non-tumor tissue in lung cancer. MiXCR, applied by TCRdb to the multiplex PCR reads, yields one record per CDR3 protein. The table has more than 85,000 distinct CDR3 sequences, roughly 60% seen once. The sequenced sample consisted of distant non-tumor lung tissue. The receptors here all came from a young man with non-small cell lung cancer. Both conserved end residues are part of each CDR3. A D gene is named only where the DNA matches it firmly. Where a row states a size, it is once, few, many or the class of an expanded clone; other rows omit it.

abundance	v_gene	d_gene	j_gene	CDR3aa	CDR3nt
once	TRBV4-1	TRBD2	TRBJ2-7	CASQDETGGTFEQYF	TGCGCCAGCCAAGATGAGACGGGAGGTACGTTCGAGCAGTATTTC
.	TRBV11-2	.	TRBJ2-3	CASSWRERGHSDTQYF	TGTGCCAGCAGCTGGAGGGAGAGGGGGCACTCAGATACGCAGTATTTT
.	TRBV20-1	TRBD2	TRBJ2-1	CSARAAGDCNEQFF	TGCAGTGCTAGAGCCGCGGGAGATTGCAATGAGCAGTTCTTC
.	TRBV11-1	.	TRBJ1-1	CASSLATGARTAFF	TGTGCCAGCAGCTTAGCAACTGGAGCCCGAACAGCTTTCTTT
.	TRBV4-3	.	TRBJ1-1	CASNPRTGINTEAFF	TGCGCCAGCAACCCGCGCACCGGGATTAACACTGAAGCTTTCTTT
medium-sized	TRBV11-2	.	TRBJ2-1	CASASERALFGEQFF	TGTGCCAGCGCTTCGGAGCGGGCCCTCTTCGGTGAGCAGTTCTTC
.	TRBV29-1	.	TRBJ1-1	CSVSGPDQASF	TGCAGCGTTTCCGGGCCTGACCAAGCTTCCTTT
.	TRBV6-2/TRBV6-3	.	TRBJ2-1	CASRMKGTYNEQFF	TGTGCCAGTAGGATGAAGGGGACCTACAATGAGCAGTTCTTC
.	TRBV5-4	.	TRBJ2-3	CVSAHRDVFTDTQCF	TGTGTCAGCGCTCACCGGGACGTCTTCACAGATACGCAGTGTTTT
.	TRBV11-2	TRBD1	TRBJ2-3	CASSRRDRGHSDTQYF	TGTGCCAGCAGCCGGAGGGACAGGGGGCACTCAGATACGCAGTATTTT
.	TRBV29-1	.	TRBJ2-1	CSVEVPAGPYNEQSF	TGCAGTGTTGAAGTACCGGCGGGGCCCTACAATGAGCAGTCCTTC
.	TRBV11-3	TRBD1	TRBJ2-1	CASNWGTGGYEQVF	TGTGCCAGCAACTGGGGGACAGGGGGCTATGAGCAGGTCTTC
.	TRBV4-1	.	TRBJ2-1	CASGQDNQLTEFF	TGCGCCAGCGGCCAAGATAACCAGCTTACGGAGTTCTTC
.	TRBV12-3/TRBV12-4	TRBD2	TRBJ2-7	CASGLHGRAEQYF	TGTGCCAGCGGTTTACATGGGAGGGCCGAGCAGTACTTC
.	TRBV11-2	TRBD2	TRBJ2-1	CDSSFSSGSANEQFF	TGTGACAGCAGTTTCTCCAGCGGGAGTGCGAATGAGCAATTCTTC
.	TRBV29-1	.	TRBJ2-7	CSFEDRERGSYEQYF	TGCAGCTTTGAAGATCGGGAACGGGGGTCCTACGAGCAGTACTTC
many	TRBV4-2	TRBD2	TRBJ2-7	CASSQTLAGSDEQYF	TGTGCCAGCAGCCAGACATTAGCGGGGTCGGACGAGCAGTACTTC
many	TRBV4-2	TRBD1	TRBJ1-1	CASSQGIGRGLRAFF	TGTGCCAGCAGCCAAGGTATTGGGAGGGGGCTAAGGGCTTTCTTT
.	TRBV20-1	.	TRBJ2-7	CSAKSLAWDEQYF	TGCAGTGCCAAGTCACTAGCTTGGGACGAGCAGTACTTC
.	TRBV5-4	.	TRBJ2-1	CVSSKGWETSYNEQFF	TGTGTCAGCAGCAAGGGATGGGAAACCTCCTACAATGAGCAGTTCTTT
.	TRBV11-2	.	TRBJ2-3	CASSFLSQGEDTQYF	TGTGCCAGCAGCTTTCTCTCACAGGGTGAAGATACGCAGTATTTT
.	TRBV29-1	TRBD1	TRBJ2-2	CSATQGAGRELFF	TGCAGCGCTACACAGGGGGCGGGCAGGGAGCTGTTTTTT